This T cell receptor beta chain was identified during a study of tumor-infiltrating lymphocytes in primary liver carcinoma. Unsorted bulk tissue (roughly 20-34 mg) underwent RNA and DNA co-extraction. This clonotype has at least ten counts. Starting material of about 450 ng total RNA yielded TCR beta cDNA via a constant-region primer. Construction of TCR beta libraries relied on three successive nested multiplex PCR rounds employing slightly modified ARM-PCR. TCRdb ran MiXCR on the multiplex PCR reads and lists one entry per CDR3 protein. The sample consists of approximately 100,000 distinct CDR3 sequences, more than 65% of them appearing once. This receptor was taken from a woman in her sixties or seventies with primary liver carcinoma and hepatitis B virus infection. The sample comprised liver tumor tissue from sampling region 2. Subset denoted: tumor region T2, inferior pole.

The CDR3 reads CSVEGTSGMGSYEQYF. The DNA for the CDR3 is TGCAGCGTTGAGGGGACTAGCGGGATGGGGTCCTACGAGCAGTACTTC. This chain joins TRBV29-1 and TRBJ2-7; TRBD2 aligns across 13 bases. V gave up 3 bases and J gave up 1 base; unmatched junction bases: 6. Germline CDR1 and CDR2: SQVTM and ANQGSEA. This CDR3 has 16 residues.